This passage covers 5 T cell receptor beta chains from one sample sequenced in a study of T cell responses to AZD1222 COVID-19 vaccine. The method was immunoSEQ multiplex PCR; TCRdb's version includes in-frame clones alone and lacks a portion of them. The data hold some 58,000 clones, with about 80% observed a single time. Sequences were derived from peripheral blood, sampled 28 days after the second AZD1222 dose. The receptors were gathered from an adult who received the AZD1222 COVID-19 vaccine.

The chain employs TRBV19 and TRBJ1-1; 7 positions agree with TRBD1. Germline V gene sequence: CDR1 LNHDA, CDR2 SQIVND (reference sequence). Germline trimming cut 0 bases from V and 5 bases from J; bases unmatched to any gene: 3. This CDR3 comprises 14 residues. CDR3 DNA sequence: TGTGCCAGTAGTATAGACAGGGGGGGAACTGAAGCTTTCTTT. Protein: CASSIDRGGTEAFF.

The gene calls are TRBV7-8 and TRBJ2-5; D is possibly TRBD2 (7 bases). The germline V gene has CDR1 SGHVS and CDR2 FQNEAQ. Trimming removed 5 bases from V and 5 bases from J, with 18 bases in between. The CDR3 is 15 amino acids. The DNA for the CDR3 is TGTGCCAGCAGCCGGAATACGGGGGGCGGGGAGACCCAGTACTTC. As protein: CASSRNTGGGETQYF.

The chain recombines TRBV11-1 with TRBJ2-5; TRBD2 agrees at 7 bases. V shed 5 bases and J 4 bases; nucleotides not matched to a gene: 13. The CDR3 is 16 amino acids. The germline V gene encodes CDR1 SGHAT and CDR2 FQDESV (reference sequence). This CDR3 reads CASSLGGGRIRETQYF. CDR3 DNA sequence: TGTGCCAGCAGCCTGGGAGGCGGGAGAATAAGAGAGACCCAGTACTTC. Drawing the rest from reference TRBV11-1 and TRBJ2-5, the complete variable domain is EAEVAQSPRYKITEKSQAVAFWCDPISGHATLYWYRQILGQGPELLVQFQDESVVDDSQLPKDRFSAERLKGVDSTLKIQPAELGDSAMYLCASSLGGGRIRETQYFGPGTRLLVL.

The chain combines TRBV7-8 with TRBJ1-5; TRBD1 matches 8 bases. Germline lookup yields CDR1 SGHVS and CDR2 FQNEAQ. The CDR3 has 15 residues. With V trimmed by 5 bases and J by 5 bases, 8 bases remained unmatched. In DNA form, the CDR3 reads TGTGCCAGCAGCCTTAACGGACAGGGATATCAGCCCCAGCATTTT. Its translation is CASSLNGQGYQPQHF. Together with reference TRBV7-8 and TRBJ1-5, the CDR3 gives the full variable domain: GAGVSQSPRYKVAKRGQDVALRCDPISGHVSLFWYQQALGQGPEFLTYFQNEAQLDKSGLPSDRFFAERPEGSVSTLKIQRTQQEDSAVYLCASSLNGQGYQPQHFGDGTRLSIL.

This chain joins TRBV5-8 and TRBJ2-5; 10 bases align to TRBD1. After removal of 2 bases from V and 4 bases from J, the junction contained 5 bases not matched to a gene. The CDR3 spans 15 residues. CDR1 and CDR2 from the germline V gene are SGHTS and YDEGEE. The CDR3 loop is CASSLRDRGRETQYF. In nucleotides, the CDR3 is TGTGCCAGCAGCTTACGGGACAGGGGCAGAGAGACCCAGTACTTC.